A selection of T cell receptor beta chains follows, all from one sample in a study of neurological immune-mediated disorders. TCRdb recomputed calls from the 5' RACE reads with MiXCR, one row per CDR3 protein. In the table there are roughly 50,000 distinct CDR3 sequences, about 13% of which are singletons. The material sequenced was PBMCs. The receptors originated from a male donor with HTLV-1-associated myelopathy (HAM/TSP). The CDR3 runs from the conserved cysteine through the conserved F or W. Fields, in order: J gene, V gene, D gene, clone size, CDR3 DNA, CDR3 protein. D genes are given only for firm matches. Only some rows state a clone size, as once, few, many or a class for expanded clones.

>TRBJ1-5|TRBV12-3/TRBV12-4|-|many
TGTGCCAGCAGTTTAAACTGGGGAAATAGCAATCAGCCCCAGCATTTT
CASSLNWGNSNQPQHF
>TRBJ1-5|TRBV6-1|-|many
TGTGCCAGCACCACAGGGAACAATCAGCCCCAGCATTTT
CASTTGNNQPQHF
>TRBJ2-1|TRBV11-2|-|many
TGTGCCAGCAGCTTAGAGTTGGGACTGGCCGGCAATGAGCAGTTCTTC
CASSLELGLAGNEQFF
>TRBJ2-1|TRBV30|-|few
TGTGCCTGGAACCGAGGTTCGGGGGCCTACAATGAGCAGTTCTTC
CAWNRGSGAYNEQFF
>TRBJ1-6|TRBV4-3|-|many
TGCGCCAGCAGCGCGACTCTCAGCCAGGCAGCGAGCTCCTATAATTCACCCCTCCACTTT
CASSATLSQAASSYNSPLHF
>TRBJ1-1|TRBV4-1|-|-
TGCGCCAGCAGCCAAGGAGATGAGAAGGGAGGGTCGGCTGAAGCTTTCTTT
CASSQGDEKGGSAEAFF
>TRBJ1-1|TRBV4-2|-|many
TGTGCCAGCAGCCAAGAGGGACAAATGTACTCTGAAGCTTTCTTT
CASSQEGQMYSEAFF
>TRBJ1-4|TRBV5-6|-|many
TGTGCCAGCAGCCAACTCGGATATAATGAAAAACTGTTTTTT
CASSQLGYNEKLFF
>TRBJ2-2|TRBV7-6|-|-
TGTGCCAGCAGCTCACAGACGGGGCACTGGGAGCTATTTTTT
CASSSQTGHWELFF
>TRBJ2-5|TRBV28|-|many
TGTGCCAGCAGGACAAAAGAGACCCAGTACTTC
CASRTKETQYF
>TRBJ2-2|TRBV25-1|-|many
TGTGCCAGTAAAGCCCAGGGAGACACCGGGGAGCTGTTTTTT
CASKAQGDTGELFF
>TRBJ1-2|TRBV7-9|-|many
TGTGCCAGCCCGAACAGTCCCCTCGGTACAGGGATAGGTTATGGCTACACCTTC
CASPNSPLGTGIGYGYTF
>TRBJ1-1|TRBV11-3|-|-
TGTGCCAGCAGCGGGAGTTTGAACACTGAAGCTTTCTTT
CASSGSLNTEAFF
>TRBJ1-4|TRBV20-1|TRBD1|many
TGCAGTGCTATCTACAGGGGTAGGGAAAAACTGTTTTTT
CSAIYRGREKLFF
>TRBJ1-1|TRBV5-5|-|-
TGTGCCAGCAGCTTGGGGACGGTATGGGCTGAAGCTTTCTTT
CASSLGTVWAEAFF
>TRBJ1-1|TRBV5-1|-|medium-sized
TGCGCCAGCAGCTTGGCGGGGGGTCCCTCTGAAGCTTTCTTT
CASSLAGGPSEAFF
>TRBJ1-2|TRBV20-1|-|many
TGCAGTGCTAGAATCGACGCCTCAGGAGGCTACACCTTC
CSARIDASGGYTF
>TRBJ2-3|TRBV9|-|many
TGTGCCAGCAGCGTAGTAAGCCTTGGAGGGGGCGCAGATACGCAGTATTTT
CASSVVSLGGGADTQYF
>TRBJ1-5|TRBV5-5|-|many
TGTGCCAGCAGCTTGGACGGCACAATTAGCAATCAGCCCCAGCATTTT
CASSLDGTISNQPQHF
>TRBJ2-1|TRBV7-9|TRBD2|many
TGTGCCAGCAGCAAAGCGGGGGGGCCTTACAATGAGCAGTTCTTC
CASSKAGGPYNEQFF
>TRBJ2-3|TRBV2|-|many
TGTGCCAGCATCCGGTACGAAGGGGCCAGCACAGATACGCAGTATTTT
CASIRYEGASTDTQYF
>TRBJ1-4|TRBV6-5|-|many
TGTGCCAGCAGTTTAGGACGGCAGGAAAAACTGTTTTTT
CASSLGRQEKLFF
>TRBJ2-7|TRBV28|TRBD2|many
TGTGCCAGCAGCGGCGGGGGGGCGGTAGTCGAGCAGTACTTC
CASSGGGAVVEQYF
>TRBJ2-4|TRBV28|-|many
TGTGCCAGCAGTTTACCAGGGGCTAAGCAAAACATTCAGTACTTC
CASSLPGAKQNIQYF
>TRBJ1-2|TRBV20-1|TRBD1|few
TGCAGTGCTAGAGGCGGGACAGGGAATGGCTACACCTTC
CSARGGTGNGYTF
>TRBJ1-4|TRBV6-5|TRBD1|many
TGTGCCAGCAGTTACTCGGGGACAGGGGACGAAAAACTGTTTTTT
CASSYSGTGDEKLFF
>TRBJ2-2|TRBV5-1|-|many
TGCGCCAGCAGCTTGCGACCCCCCGGGGAGCTGTTTTTT
CASSLRPPGELFF
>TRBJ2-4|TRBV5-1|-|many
TGCGCCAGCAGCCCCGAATCGGGCGTGGGCATTCAGTACTTC
CASSPESGVGIQYF
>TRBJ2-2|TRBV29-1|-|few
TGCAGCTCCTCGTTTAACACCGGGGAGCTGTTTTTT
CSSSFNTGELFF
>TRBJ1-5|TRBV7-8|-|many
TGTGCCAGCAGCTTACGCTATAGCAATCAGCCCCAGCATTTT
CASSLRYSNQPQHF
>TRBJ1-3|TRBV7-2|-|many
TGTGCCAGCAGCTTACGAGGAGCCTCTGGAAACACCATATATTTT
CASSLRGASGNTIYF
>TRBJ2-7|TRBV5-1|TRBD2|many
TGCGCCAGCAGCTTGGCCGGTCGGGGAGGGTACGAGCAGTACTTC
CASSLAGRGGYEQYF
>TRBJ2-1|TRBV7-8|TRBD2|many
TGTGCCAGCAGCTTAGAGACTAGCGGGGCCCTATACAATGAGCAGTTCTTC
CASSLETSGALYNEQFF
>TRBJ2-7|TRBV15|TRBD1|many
TGTGCCACCAGCAGTTGGGGCTCCCGAGGGACAGACTCCTACGAGCAGTACTTC
CATSSWGSRGTDSYEQYF
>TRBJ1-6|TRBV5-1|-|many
TGCGCCAGCAGCTTTAACAGTGAGTCACCCCTCCACTTT
CASSFNSESPLHF
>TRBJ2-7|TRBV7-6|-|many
TGTGCCAGCAGCCCCCAAGACAGTTACGAGCAGTACTTC
CASSPQDSYEQYF
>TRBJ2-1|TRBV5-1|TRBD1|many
TGCGCCAGCAGCTTGGGGGACAGCGCTACCTACAATGAGCAGTTCTTC
CASSLGDSATYNEQFF
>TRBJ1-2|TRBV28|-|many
TGTGCCAGCAGTTCGGGGCACTATGGCTACACCTTC
CASSSGHYGYTF
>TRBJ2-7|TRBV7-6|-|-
TGTGCCAGCAGCTTAGAGGTTACAGCTGATTACGAGCAGTACTTC
CASSLEVTADYEQYF
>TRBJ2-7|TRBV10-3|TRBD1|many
TGTGCCACCGCCTTTTTTACAGGGGATGAGCAGTACTTC
CATAFFTGDEQYF
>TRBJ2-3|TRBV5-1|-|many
TGCGCCAGCAGCTCGGGGACCCTCGGGGGAGATACGCAGTATTTT
CASSSGTLGGDTQYF
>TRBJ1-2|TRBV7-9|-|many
TGTGCCAGCAGCTTTAATCAGGGGATGGATGGCTACACCTTC
CASSFNQGMDGYTF
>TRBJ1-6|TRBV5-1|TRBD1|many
TGCGCCAGCAGCAAAGACAGGGGGAATTCACCCCTCCACTTT
CASSKDRGNSPLHF
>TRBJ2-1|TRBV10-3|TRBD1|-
TGTGCCATCAGTGGCCCGGCGACAGGGGGCGCCTACAATGAGCAGTTCTTC
CAISGPATGGAYNEQFF
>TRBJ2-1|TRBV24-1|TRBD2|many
TGTGCCACCGGAACGGGCGGGGGGGCGAATGAGCAGTTCTTC
CATGTGGGANEQFF
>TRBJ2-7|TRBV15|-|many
TGTGCCACCAGCAGAGATCCGCTAGCCTCCTACGAGCAGTACTTC
CATSRDPLASYEQYF
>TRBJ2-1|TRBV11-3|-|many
TGTGCCAGCAGCTTAGACAGGGGTGAGCAGTTCTTC
CASSLDRGEQFF
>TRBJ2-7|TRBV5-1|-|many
TGCGCCAGCAGCCAGAGGGACACCCAAAGGGAGCAGTACTTC
CASSQRDTQREQYF
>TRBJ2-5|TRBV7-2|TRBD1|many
TGTGCCAGCAGCCCCCGGACAGGGGAAGAGACCCAGTACTTC
CASSPRTGEETQYF
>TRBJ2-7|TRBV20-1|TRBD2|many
TGCAGTGCTAGGGGACTAGCGGGGAACGAGCAGTACTTC
CSARGLAGNEQYF
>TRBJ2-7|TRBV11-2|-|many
TGTGCCAGCAGCTTGGCAGACTTAAACTACGAGCAGTACTTC
CASSLADLNYEQYF
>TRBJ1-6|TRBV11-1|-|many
TGTGCCAGCAGCCCCACCGCCGTGGGGAAAAATTCACCCCTCCACTTT
CASSPTAVGKNSPLHF
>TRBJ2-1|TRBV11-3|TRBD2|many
TGTGCCAGTCGGGCTAGCGGGGGCCCCAGCTACAATGAGCAGTTCTTC
CASRASGGPSYNEQFF
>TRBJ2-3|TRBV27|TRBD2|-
TGTGCCAGCAGAAACCTAGCGGGGGCCGCAGATACGCAGTATTTT
CASRNLAGAADTQYF
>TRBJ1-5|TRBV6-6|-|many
TGTGCCAGCAGTTACGAGGGCCACAATCAGCCCCAGCATTTT
CASSYEGHNQPQHF
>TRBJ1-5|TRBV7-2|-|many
TGTGCCAGCAGCTTCGTCCAGGGTTTTAATCAGCCCCAGCATTTT
CASSFVQGFNQPQHF
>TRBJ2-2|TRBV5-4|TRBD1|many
TGTGCCAGCAGCACCCGCCGACAGGGTCAGAACACCGGGGAGCTGTTTTTT
CASSTRRQGQNTGELFF
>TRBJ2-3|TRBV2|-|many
TGTGCCAGCAGTGAGGACAGCGGCCATACGCAGTATTTT
CASSEDSGHTQYF
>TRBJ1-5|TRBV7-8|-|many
TGTGCCAGCAGCTTAGCCTTCCAGCCCCAGCATTTT
CASSLAFQPQHF